Shown below are 5 T cell receptor beta chains from a single sample sequenced in a study of T-cell memory formation after mild COVID-19. TCRdb recomputed calls from the 5' RACE reads with MiXCR, one row per CDR3 protein. This table holds some 40,000 distinct CDR3 sequences, 7.3% found once. Sequencing was performed on PBMCs or a T cell subset sorted from them (not recorded which). All receptors come from a young man who had mild COVID-19 (a few samples of this study predate the infection). Cell type and time point are not known.

This clonotype was observed many times. The CDR3: CSARDFSWGFEQFF. In nucleotides, the CDR3 is TGCAGTGCTAGAGATTTTTCTTGGGGTTTCGAGCAGTTCTTC. This sequence joins TRBV20-1 and TRBJ2-1; no definite D call. CDR1 and CDR2 (germline): DFQATT, SNEGSKA (reference sequence). The CDR3 is made up of 14 amino acids. The V end was cut by 0 bases, the J end by 10 bases, with 16 bases between.

The chain has TRBV7-2 and TRBJ2-3; 7 positions match TRBD2. The junction had 6 bases not matched to a gene; V was cut back by 5 bases and J by 4 bases. The CDR3 covers 14 residues. Germline CDR1 and CDR2: SGHTA and FQGNSA. The CDR3 nucleotides read TGTGCCAGCAGCCCCTCGGGGGGTCCAGATACGCAGTATTTT. This codes for CASSPSGGPDTQYF.

This clonotype was observed at least ten times. J is TRBJ2-1 and V is TRBV29-1, with TRBD2 as a possible D gene (6 bases). CDR1 and CDR2 (germline): SQVTM, ANQGSEA. This CDR3 has 14 amino acids. Between the trimmed V and J ends, which lost 6 bases and 7 bases, there was a span of 19 bases. The CDR3 reads CSVAWTAGGNEQFF. The DNA of the CDR3 is TGCAGCGTCGCCTGGACTGCCGGAGGGAATGAGCAGTTCTTC.

The chain employs TRBV7-9 and TRBJ2-3; D is ambiguous. Trimming cost V 4 bases and J 6 bases, with 8 bases left between them. The CDR3 runs to 12 residues. Germline CDR1 and CDR2: SEHNR and FQNEAQ (reference sequence). The CDR3 spells CASSSLGDTQYF. CDR3 sequence (DNA): TGTGCCAGCAGCTCCCTGGGGGATACGCAGTATTTT.

The chain is built from TRBV2 and TRBJ1-1; D is ambiguous. The germline CDR1 and CDR2 sequences are SNHLY and FYNNEI. CDR3 length equals 13 residues. Trimming shortened V by 4 bases and J by 0 bases, and 6 bases separated the two germline ends. Here the CDR3 DNA reads TGTGCCAGCAGTGGAGTGCTGAACACTGAAGCTTTCTTT. Residues: CASSGVLNTEAFF.